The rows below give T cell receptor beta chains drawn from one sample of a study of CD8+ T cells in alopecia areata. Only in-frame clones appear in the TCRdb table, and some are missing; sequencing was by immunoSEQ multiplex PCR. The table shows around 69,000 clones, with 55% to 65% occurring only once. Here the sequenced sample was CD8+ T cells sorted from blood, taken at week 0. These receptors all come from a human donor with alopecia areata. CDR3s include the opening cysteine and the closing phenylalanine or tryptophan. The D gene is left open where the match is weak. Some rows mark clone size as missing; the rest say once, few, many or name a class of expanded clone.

CDR3: CAISDASRGPDTQYF; DNA: TGTGCCATCAGTGACGCGTCCAGGGGGCCGGATACGCAGTATTTT; size: .; length: 15; D: TRBD1; V: TRBV10-3; J: TRBJ2-3
CDR3: CAWRLLQGGYGYTF; DNA: TGTGCCTGGAGGTTGCTCCAGGGCGGATATGGCTACACCTTC; size: .; length: 14; D: .; V: TRBV30; J: TRBJ1-2
CDR3: CASSSPTSGSLNEQFF; DNA: TGTGCCAGCAGCTCACCGACTAGCGGGAGTTTAAATGAGCAGTTCTTC; size: .; length: 16; D: TRBD2; V: TRBV7-9; J: TRBJ2-1
CDR3: CASSFVDEQFF; DNA: TGTGCCAGCAGTTTTGTAGATGAGCAGTTCTTC; size: .; length: 11; D: .; V: TRBV27; J: TRBJ2-1
CDR3: CASSLGTSGEVYNEQFF; DNA: TGCGCCAGCAGCCTGGGGACTAGCGGGGAAGTTTACAATGAGCAGTTCTTC; size: .; length: 17; D: TRBD2; V: TRBV5-1; J: TRBJ2-1
CDR3: CSVLTPTNTEAFF; DNA: TGCAGCGTCTTGACTCCAACAAACACTGAAGCTTTCTTT; size: few; length: 13; D: .; V: TRBV29-1; J: TRBJ1-1
CDR3: CSVERQGPYQETQYF; DNA: TGCAGCGTTGAAAGGCAGGGCCCGTACCAAGAGACCCAGTACTTC; size: few; length: 15; D: .; V: TRBV29-1; J: TRBJ2-5
CDR3: CASSTGKLPQYF; DNA: TGTGCCAGCAGCACAGGAAAGTTGCCGCAGTATTTT; size: .; length: 12; D: .; V: TRBV7-9; J: TRBJ2-3
CDR3: CASSAGTGVDGYTF; DNA: TGTGCCAGCAGTGCCGGGACAGGGGTAGATGGCTACACCTTC; size: .; length: 14; D: TRBD1; V: TRBV27; J: TRBJ1-2
CDR3: CSVEGSGWEYGYTF; DNA: TGCAGCGTTGAGGGGTCAGGGTGGGAATATGGCTACACCTTC; size: .; length: 14; D: .; V: TRBV29-1; J: TRBJ1-2
CDR3: CASSLERLPLTDTQYF; DNA: TGTGCCAGCAGCTTAGAGAGGCTACCACTCACAGATACGCAGTATTTT; size: .; length: 16; D: .; V: TRBV7-6; J: TRBJ2-3
CDR3: CASSAGQGNTDTQYF; DNA: TGCGCCAGCAGCGCCGGACAGGGGAACACAGATACGCAGTATTTT; size: .; length: 15; D: TRBD1; V: TRBV5-1; J: TRBJ2-3
CDR3: CASSAPPGRRTGGEQFF; DNA: TGTGCCAGCAGCGCACCCCCGGGCCGGCGGACGGGGGGTGAGCAGTTCTTC; size: .; length: 17; D: TRBD2; V: TRBV7-8; J: TRBJ2-1
CDR3: CASSQSGTGETYEQYF; DNA: TGCGCCAGCAGCCAATCCGGGACAGGGGAAACCTACGAGCAGTACTTC; size: .; length: 16; D: TRBD1; V: TRBV4-3; J: TRBJ2-7
CDR3: CASSPPDRSNYGYTF; DNA: TGCGCCAGCAGCCCTCCGGACAGGAGCAACTATGGCTACACCTTC; size: once; length: 15; D: TRBD1; V: TRBV23-1; J: TRBJ1-2
CDR3: CASSETSGSYNEQFF; DNA: TGTGCCAGCAGTGAAACTAGCGGGAGCTACAATGAGCAGTTCTTC; size: few; length: 15; D: TRBD2; V: TRBV27; J: TRBJ2-1
CDR3: CASSALPGLAGEGFYEQYF; DNA: TGTGCCAGCAGCGCCCTACCGGGACTAGCGGGAGAAGGGTTCTACGAGCAGTACTTC; size: .; length: 19; D: TRBD2; V: TRBV7-9; J: TRBJ2-7
CDR3: CASSLPGGGKAFF; DNA: TGTGCCAGCAGTTTGCCTGGAGGGGGGAAAGCTTTCTTT; size: .; length: 13; D: .; V: TRBV27; J: TRBJ1-1
CDR3: CASSLNLAGYEQFF; DNA: TGTGCCAGCAGCTTAAATTTAGCGGGGTATGAGCAGTTCTTC; size: .; length: 14; D: TRBD2; V: TRBV7-2; J: TRBJ2-1
CDR3: CASSSPTLKHISGANVLTF; DNA: TGCGCCAGCAGCTCGCCAACCTTGAAGCACATCTCTGGGGCCAACGTCCTGACTTTC; size: .; length: 19; D: .; V: TRBV5-1; J: TRBJ2-6
CDR3: CSVVSSYEQYF; DNA: TGCAGCGTCGTCAGCTCCTACGAGCAGTACTTC; size: .; length: 11; D: .; V: TRBV29-1; J: TRBJ2-7
CDR3: CSVELGTSGSGVTDTQYF; DNA: TGCAGCGTTGAATTAGGGACTAGCGGGAGCGGTGTCACAGATACGCAGTATTTT; size: .; length: 18; D: TRBD2; V: TRBV29-1; J: TRBJ2-3
CDR3: CASSPSYSGANVLTF; DNA: TGCGCCAGCAGCCCCTCTTACTCTGGGGCCAACGTCCTGACTTTC; size: .; length: 15; D: .; V: TRBV4-3; J: TRBJ2-6
CDR3: CASSLPGAPAYEQYF; DNA: TGCGCCAGCAGCCTCCCGGGGGCCCCCGCCTACGAGCAGTACTTC; size: once; length: 15; D: .; V: TRBV5-1; J: TRBJ2-7
CDR3: CASSPPGRGSVVETQYF; DNA: TGTGCCAGCAGCCCTCCAGGAAGGGGGAGTGTGGTCGAGACCCAGTACTTC; size: .; length: 17; D: .; V: TRBV5-6; J: TRBJ2-5
CDR3: CASSLHGTGTDEQYF; DNA: TGCGCCAGCAGCCTGCACGGGACAGGGACGGACGAGCAGTACTTC; size: .; length: 15; D: TRBD1; V: TRBV5-1; J: TRBJ2-7
CDR3: CASELLGLNQPQHF; DNA: TGTGCCAGCGAGCTACTAGGTCTCAATCAGCCCCAGCATTTT; size: once; length: 14; D: .; V: TRBV6-6; J: TRBJ1-5
CDR3: CASSYSGIDQYF; DNA: TGTGCCAGCAGTTACTCTGGGATTGACCAGTACTTC; size: .; length: 12; D: .; V: TRBV6-5; J: TRBJ2-4
CDR3: CASSYTWTESYNSPLHF; DNA: TGCGCCAGCAGCTATACTTGGACAGAGAGTTATAATTCACCCCTCCACTTT; size: .; length: 17; D: .; V: TRBV5-1; J: TRBJ1-6
CDR3: CASSAGLAGGVYSTDTQYF; DNA: TGTGCCAGCAGCGCGGGACTAGCGGGAGGAGTCTATAGCACAGATACGCAGTATTTT; size: .; length: 19; D: TRBD2; V: TRBV9; J: TRBJ2-3
CDR3: CATSGQLSSYNEQFF; DNA: TGTGCCACCAGCGGCCAACTGAGCTCCTACAATGAGCAGTTCTTC; size: .; length: 15; D: .; V: TRBV15; J: TRBJ2-1
CDR3: CASSYSTETQYF; DNA: TGTGCCAGCAGTTACTCAACAGAGACCCAGTACTTC; size: few; length: 12; D: .; V: TRBV6-5; J: TRBJ2-5
CDR3: CASSSLGAGGYTF; DNA: TGTGCCAGCAGTTCTCTCGGCGCAGGGGGCTACACCTTC; size: once; length: 13; D: .; V: TRBV27; J: TRBJ1-2
CDR3: CASSEYLRLAGMSETQYF; DNA: TGTGCCAGCAGTGAATACCTGCGACTAGCGGGAATGAGTGAGACCCAGTACTTC; size: .; length: 18; D: TRBD2; V: TRBV25-1; J: TRBJ2-5
CDR3: CASSAGGGQGFYNEQFF; DNA: TGTGCCAGCAGCGCCGGAGGGGGACAGGGCTTTTACAATGAGCAGTTCTTC; size: .; length: 17; D: TRBD1; V: TRBV9; J: TRBJ2-1
CDR3: CASSFGQGYYEQYF; DNA: TGTGCCAGCAGTTTCGGACAGGGTTACTACGAGCAGTACTTC; size: .; length: 14; D: TRBD1; V: TRBV27; J: TRBJ2-7
CDR3: CASRPGLVLGLQTF; DNA: TGTGCCAGCAGGCCCGGCCTGGTGTTAGGGCTACAGACCTTC; size: .; length: 14; D: .; V: TRBV9; J: TRBJ1-2
CDR3: CASSLDRGGHYEQYF; DNA: TGCGCCAGCAGCTTGGACAGGGGAGGCCACTACGAGCAGTACTTC; size: once; length: 15; D: .; V: TRBV5-1; J: TRBJ2-7
CDR3: CASSGRDGGQETQYF; DNA: TGTGCCAGCAGCGGCAGGGACGGCGGACAAGAGACCCAGTACTTC; size: few; length: 15; D: .; V: TRBV9; J: TRBJ2-5
CDR3: CSGGLAEPPQETQYF; DNA: TGCAGCGGGGGACTAGCGGAGCCTCCCCAAGAGACCCAGTACTTC; size: .; length: 15; D: TRBD2; V: TRBV29-1; J: TRBJ2-5
CDR3: CASSFASPAGALHF; DNA: TGTGCCAGCAGCTTTGCCTCCCCAGCGGGAGCCCTCCACTTT; size: .; length: 14; D: .; V: TRBV7-9; J: TRBJ1-6